Listed here are 17 T cell receptor beta chains from one sample, sequenced in a study of shared clonotypes between healthy human individuals. Measured with immunoSEQ multiplex PCR; TCRdb has only the in-frame clones, and not every one. The top ten hold 0.1% to 0.15% of the sample, which has millions of clones, roughly 95% seen once. The sequenced sample was naive CD4+ T cells sorted from blood. Subset: CD45RA+ positively selected. The receptors come from a man between 18 and 35 years old in good health.

The chain uses TRBV5-4 and TRBJ2-7, with TRBD2 identical over 9 bases. The germline V gene has CDR1 SGHNT and CDR2 YYREEE (reference sequence). This CDR3 has 14 residues. Trimming at V came to 4 bases and at J to 0 bases, leaving 2 bases not matched to a gene. This CDR3 reads CASSGRGGSYEQYF. In DNA, the CDR3 is TGTGCCAGCAGCGGGCGGGGGGGCTCCTACGAGCAGTACTTC.

The chain combines TRBV6-1 with TRBJ1-3; 8 positions match TRBD1. Per the germline V gene, CDR1 is MNHNS and CDR2 is SASEGT. V shed 2 bases, J shed 4 bases, and the junction held 4 bases outside the gene matches. The CDR3 consists of 15 residues. The DNA for the CDR3 is TGTGCCAGCAGTGAACCTGGGACAGGAGGAAACACCATATATTTT. It is translated as CASSEPGTGGNTIYF.

This clone occurred once. A much larger clonotype is one base distant, so this may be a read error. V is TRBV2 and J is TRBJ2-5; no definite D call. Germline assignment: CDR1 SNHLY and CDR2 FYNNEI. V was shortened by 7 bases and J by 1 base, with 4 bases between the two germline ends. The CDR3 is 11 amino acids. CDR3 residues: CASNFQETQYF. The CDR3 nucleotides are TGTGCCAGCAACTTCCAAGAGACCCAGTACTTC. Based on the CDR3 plus reference TRBV2 and TRBJ2-5, the full variable domain is EPEVTQTPSHQVTQMGQEVILRCVPISNHLYFYWYRQILGQKVEFLVSFYNNEISEKSEIFDDQFSVERPDGSNFTLKIRSTKLEDSAMYFCASNFQETQYFGPGTRLLVL.

The chain's CDR3 is CASTLGRETQYF. CDR3 nucleotide sequence: TGTGCCAGCACCTTGGGACGTGAGACCCAGTACTTC. The genes are TRBV7-2 and TRBJ2-5; D might be TRBD1 or TRBD2, each matching 5 bases. The CDR3 contains 12 residues. Trimming took off 7 bases at V and 5 bases at J, with 11 bases between the two ends. CDR1 and CDR2 from the germline V gene are SGHTA and FQGNSA. Based on the CDR3 plus reference TRBV7-2 and TRBJ2-5, the full variable domain is GAGVSQSPSNKVTEKGKDVELRCDPISGHTALYWYRQSLGQGLEFLIYFQGNSAPDKSGLPSDRFSAERTGGSVSTLTIQRTQQEDSAVYLCASTLGRETQYFGPGTRLLVL.

V gene TRBV11-2 combines with J gene TRBJ1-2, with a possible D match to TRBD1 (5 bases). From germline, CDR1 is SGHAT and CDR2 FQNNGV. The CDR3 is 14 residues long. V was cut by 0 bases and J by 8 bases, with 13 bases left in between. This CDR3 is CASSLDRQGGGYTF. The CDR3 region has the DNA TGTGCCAGCAGCTTAGATCGCCAGGGCGGCGGCTACACCTTC. Filled out from reference TRBV11-2 and TRBJ1-2, the complete variable domain reads EAGVAQSPRYKIIEKRQSVAFWCNPISGHATLYWYQQILGQGPKLLIQFQNNGVVDDSQLPKDRFSAERLKGVDSTLKIQPAKLEDSAVYLCASSLDRQGGGYTFGSGTRLTVV.

The chain employs TRBV7-3 and TRBJ2-1; D remains unclear. In germline, CDR1 is SGHTA, CDR2 FQGTGA. CDR3 length: 12 residues. Trimming left V 1 base short and J 10 bases short, with 8 bases between. In DNA, the CDR3 is TGTGCCAGCAGCTTAATTGTAGGAGAGCAGTTCTTC. Its protein is CASSLIVGEQFF.

The gene calls are TRBV5-6 and TRBJ2-7, with D possibly called TRBD1 or TRBD2 (5 bases each). Trimming stripped 1 base from V and 0 bases from J, with 14 bases between. The germline V gene has CDR1 SGHDT and CDR2 YYEEEE. The CDR3 has 16 residues. For the CDR3, the DNA is TGTGCCAGCAGCTTGTTAATAGAGGGGAGCTCCTACGAGCAGTACTTC. This codes for CASSLLIEGSSYEQYF.

This chain uses TRBV28 with TRBJ2-7; D is unclear. V lost 7 bases, J lost 2 bases, and 15 bases lay in between. The CDR3 loop spans 14 amino acids. Per germline, CDR1 MDHEN and CDR2 SYDVKM. CDR3 bases: TGTGCCAGCACCCCGGCGGAGTTCCCCTACGAGCAGTACTTC. It yields the protein CASTPAEFPYEQYF.

V is TRBV7-8 and J is TRBJ2-3; TRBD2 aligns across 12 bases. Germline lookup yields CDR1 SGHVS and CDR2 FQNEAQ. V lost 1 base and J lost 1; bases outside the gene matches: 6. This CDR3 contains 18 residues. The CDR3 DNA reads TGTGCCAGCAGCTTAGGGACTAGCGGGACAGTAGGCACAGATACGCAGTATTTT. Protein: CASSLGTSGTVGTDTQYF.

V gene TRBV30 combines with J gene TRBJ1-2; TRBD1 matches at 9 bases. Losses at the gene ends were 8 bases for V and 8 bases for J; bases not matched to a gene: 12. Germline CDR1 GTSNPN, CDR2 SVGIG (reference sequence). CDR3 length: 13 residues. The CDR3 nucleotides read TGTGCCGGGACCGGGACAGGGACATACGGCTACACCTTC. Its protein is CAGTGTGTYGYTF.

The V call is TRBV6-6, the J call TRBJ1-1; a possible D gene is TRBD1 (5 bases). Deletions cut 7 bases from V and 4 bases from J, with 19 bases between. This CDR3 has 15 amino acids. In germline, CDR1 is MNHNY, CDR2 SVGAGI (reference sequence). The CDR3 nucleotides are TGTGCCAGCACTTGGACACCATCGGCGAGCACTGAAGCTTTCTTT. Residues: CASTWTPSASTEAFF.

This clone is a singleton in its sample. The chain carries TRBV6-1 and TRBJ1-2; 7 nucleotides align to TRBD1. CDR1 MNHNS and CDR2 SASEGT come from the germline V gene. CDR3 length equals 13 residues. The V segment lost 2 bases and the J segment 5 bases; nucleotides outside the gene matches: 2. The CDR3: CASSETGEYGYTF. Here the CDR3 DNA reads TGTGCCAGCAGTGAAACAGGGGAGTATGGCTACACCTTC.

The V and J genes are TRBV10-3 and TRBJ2-3; D remains ambiguous. V dropped 4 bases and J dropped 4 bases, with 9 bases sitting between them. CDR3 length equals 13 residues. Germline V gene data show CDR1 as ENHRY and CDR2 as SYGVKD. The CDR3: CAISGAPPDTQYF. The CDR3 DNA follows: TGTGCCATCAGTGGGGCCCCTCCAGATACGCAGTATTTT.

On this clone: Relative to the germline gene, one junction end is altered; a read error may explain this. The chain employs TRBV27 and TRBJ2-3; D is ambiguous. The length of the CDR3 is 12 residues. Germline V gene sequence: CDR1 MNHEY, CDR2 SMNVEV (reference sequence). In DNA, the CDR3 is TGTGCCAGCAGCTTATACACAGATACGCAGTATTTT. Residues: CASSLYTDTQYF.

V gene TRBV2 combines with J gene TRBJ2-7; D is perhaps TRBD1 (6 bases). CDR1 and CDR2 (germline): SNHLY, FYNNEI. Between the trimmed V and J ends, which lost 2 bases and 6 bases, there was a span of 17 bases. The CDR3 is 15 amino acids. CDR3 loop: CASSEHEQGPVEQYF. The CDR3 bases are TGTGCCAGCAGTGAACATGAACAGGGTCCGGTCGAGCAGTACTTC.

The chain joins TRBV18 to TRBJ2-3, with no clear D. The CDR3 runs to 12 residues. Germline CDR1 KGHSH, CDR2 LQKENI. The V and J ends lost 4 bases and 4 bases respectively, with 6 bases between them. Written as DNA, the CDR3 is TGTGCCAGCTCACTAGCCGCAGATACGCAGTATTTT. This gives the protein CASSLAADTQYF.

V and J are TRBV11-2 and TRBJ2-7, with D possibly TRBD2 on 5 matching bases. V lost 5 bases and J 9 bases, leaving 17 bases between the germline ends. Germline values: CDR1 SGHAT, CDR2 FQNNGV. This CDR3 has 13 residues. Written as DNA, the CDR3 is TGTGCCAGCAGCCTAAAGGACGGGGTTCGGCAGTACTTC. The encoded protein is CASSLKDGVRQYF. Full variable domain (missing parts from reference TRBV11-2 and TRBJ2-7): EAGVAQSPRYKIIEKRQSVAFWCNPISGHATLYWYQQILGQGPKLLIQFQNNGVVDDSQLPKDRFSAERLKGVDSTLKIQPAKLEDSAVYLCASSLKDGVRQYFGPGTRLTVT.